These T cell receptor beta chains were read from a single sample in a study of shared clonotypes between healthy human individuals. The table came from immunoSEQ multiplex PCR; TCRdb's copy has only in-frame clones and leaves some out. The profile shows roughly 1,600,000 clones, less than 99% of them singletons. Sequencing was carried out using naive CD4+ T cells sorted from blood. The source of these receptors is a young man in good health. CDR3s include the opening cysteine and the closing phenylalanine or tryptophan. Each record gives: D gene, V gene, J gene, clone size, CDR3 DNA, CDR3 protein. The D gene is left open where the match is weak. Expanded clones get a size class; other rows say once, few or many, or leave the size out.

TRBD2	TRBV6-1	TRBJ2-2	-	TGTGCCAGCAGTGCCTCTTCAGGACTAGCGGTAACCGGGGAGCTGTTTTTT	CASSASSGLAVTGELFF
-	TRBV7-7	TRBJ2-1	once	TGTGCTAGCAGCCCCCATCTCGGAAACAATGAGCAGTTCTTC	CASSPHLGNNEQFF
-	TRBV19	TRBJ2-7	-	TGTGCCAGTAGTATAGAGCCGGGGTACGAGCAGTACTTC	CASSIEPGYEQYF
-	TRBV6-1	TRBJ2-1	-	TGTGCCAGCAGTGCGACGTTTGAGCAGTTCTTC	CASSATFEQFF
-	TRBV4-1	TRBJ2-4	-	TGCGCCAGCAGCCAAGGTATGCTTGGCGGGGCGGTAAACATTCAGTACTTC	CASSQGMLGGAVNIQYF
-	TRBV18	TRBJ2-1	-	TGTGCCAGCTCACCATACTCCAGGGGGCTAGCGGGATACAATGAGCAGTTCTTC	CASSPYSRGLAGYNEQFF
-	TRBV7-9	TRBJ2-2	-	TGTGCCAGCAGCTTAATAGGCGGAACCACCGGGGAGCTGTTTTTT	CASSLIGGTTGELFF
TRBD2	TRBV28	TRBJ2-1	-	TGTGCCAGCAGTTTATTCCCGGCGGCGGGAGGGCCAAATGAGCAGTTCTTC	CASSLFPAAGGPNEQFF
TRBD1	TRBV28	TRBJ2-2	-	TGTGCCAGCAGCAGGACAGGGGGCCAACAATACAACACCGGGGAGCTGTTTTTT	CASSRTGGQQYNTGELFF
TRBD2	TRBV5-6	TRBJ2-3	-	TGTGCCAGCAGCCCCCCCCCGCGGGAGGCGATAGATACGCAGTATTTT	CASSPPPREAIDTQYF
-	TRBV19	TRBJ1-5	-	TGTGCCAGTAGACTAAATTGGGGGGACCAGCCCCAGCATTTT	CASRLNWGDQPQHF
-	TRBV7-2	TRBJ1-4	-	TGTGCCAGCAGCTTAGCGTTGGCCCAAAAACTGTTTTTT	CASSLALAQKLFF
-	TRBV29-1	TRBJ2-1	-	TGCAGCGTTGGGGTGGACGTGTACAATGAGCAGTTCTTC	CSVGVDVYNEQFF
-	TRBV7-2	TRBJ2-2	once	TGTGCCAGCAGCTTAGGACCAGCGGGCTACACCGGGGAGCTGTTTTTT	CASSLGPAGYTGELFF
TRBD2	TRBV6-6	TRBJ2-7	-	TGTGCCAGCAGTTTACTAGCGGGAACTTACGAGCAGTACTTC	CASSLLAGTYEQYF
-	TRBV29-1	TRBJ1-1	-	TGCAGCGTTGAAGCCTTGGGGAACACTGAAGCTTTCTTT	CSVEALGNTEAFF
-	TRBV18	TRBJ1-4	-	TGTGCCAGCTCACCACCGGCGACTGAAAAACTGTTTTTT	CASSPPATEKLFF
TRBD2	TRBV10-3	TRBJ2-5	once	TGTGCCATCAGTGAGTCCCTAGCGGGAGGCATGGAGACCCAGTACTTC	CAISESLAGGMETQYF
-	TRBV18	TRBJ2-3	-	TGTGCCAGCTCACCGGACGGCACAGATACGCAGTATTTT	CASSPDGTDTQYF
-	TRBV6-4	TRBJ2-1	-	TGTGCCAGCAAAGGCGGGCTCTACAATGAGCAGTTCTTC	CASKGGLYNEQFF
-	TRBV29-1	TRBJ1-4	-	TGCAGCGTTGATCGGAATACTAATGAAAAACTGTTTTTT	CSVDRNTNEKLFF
TRBD2	TRBV6-1	TRBJ2-1	-	TGTGCCAGCAGTGACGTTAGCGGGAGCTCCTACAATGAGCAGTTCTTC	CASSDVSGSSYNEQFF
-	TRBV11-3	TRBJ2-2	-	TGTGCCAGCAGACAGGGACCGAACACCGGGGAGCTGTTTTTT	CASRQGPNTGELFF
TRBD1	TRBV28	TRBJ1-5	-	TGTGCCAGCAGATTAGGGACAGGGCCCTCTCAGCCCCAGCATTTT	CASRLGTGPSQPQHF
TRBD1	TRBV2	TRBJ2-5	-	TGTGCCAGCACAAGCCGGAGAAGGACAGGGGAAGAGACCCAGTACTTC	CASTSRRRTGEETQYF
-	TRBV6-1	TRBJ2-3	-	TGTGCCAGCAGTGAAGTAGCGGATAGCACAGATACGCAGTATTTT	CASSEVADSTDTQYF
-	TRBV5-6	TRBJ2-7	-	TGTGCCAGCAGCTTCAAGGAAACCGGGCTCGAGCAGTACTTC	CASSFKETGLEQYF